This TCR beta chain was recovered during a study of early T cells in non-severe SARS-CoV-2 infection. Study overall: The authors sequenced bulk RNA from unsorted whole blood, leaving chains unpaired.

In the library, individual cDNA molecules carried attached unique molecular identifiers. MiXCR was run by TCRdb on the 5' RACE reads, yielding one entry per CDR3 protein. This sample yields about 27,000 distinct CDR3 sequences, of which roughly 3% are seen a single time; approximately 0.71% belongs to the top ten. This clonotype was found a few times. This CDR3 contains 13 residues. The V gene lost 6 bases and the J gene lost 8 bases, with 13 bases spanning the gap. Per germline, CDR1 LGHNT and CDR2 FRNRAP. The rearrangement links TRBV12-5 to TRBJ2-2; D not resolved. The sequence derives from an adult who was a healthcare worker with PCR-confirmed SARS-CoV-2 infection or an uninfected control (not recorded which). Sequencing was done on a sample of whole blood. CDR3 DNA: TGTGCTAGTGGACTAAGCCACATAGGGGAGCTGTTTTTT. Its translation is CASGLSHIGELFF.